This T cell receptor beta chain was profiled in a study of T cell changes during pregnancy in multiple sclerosis. Repertoires were generated with immunoSEQ multiplex PCR, while TCRdb's copy carries only in-frame clones and drops some. This table has roughly 60,000 clones, 93% appearing once. This sequence originates from a female donor with multiple sclerosis, enrolled in a pregnancy study. The specimen was CD4+ T cells from peripheral blood mononuclear cells, collected before pregnancy.

In DNA form, the CDR3 reads TGTGCCAGCAGCTTAAGGGGACAGGGGGACGAGCAGTACTTC. Translation: CASSLRGQGDEQYF. The chain joins TRBV7-3 to TRBJ2-7, with 11 positions matching TRBD1. This CDR3 spans 14 amino acids. Germline CDR1 is SGHTA and CDR2 is FQGTGA. The J segment lost 5 bases and the V segment lost 1 base, leaving 1 base of the junction unmatched. The variable domain in full, completed from reference TRBV7-3 and TRBJ2-7, reads GAGVSQTPSNKVTEKGKYVELRCDPISGHTALYWYRQSLGQGPEFLIYFQGTGAADDSGLPNDRFFAVRPEGSVSTLKIQRTERGDSAVYLCASSLRGQGDEQYFGPGTRLTVT.